The present T cell receptor (beta chain) was sequenced within a study of blood T cell repertoires in COVID-19. Produced via immunoSEQ multiplex PCR; TCRdb's table is partial and in-frame only. Of about 180,000 clones listed, approximately 80% are singletons. In germline, CDR1 is MNHNY, CDR2 SVGAGI (reference sequence). This CDR3 is 14 amino acids long. The V gene lost 6 bases and the J gene lost 2 bases, with 13 bases spanning the gap. The receptor comes from a woman aged 40 to 50 with COVID-19, enrolled during active disease. The gene calls are TRBV6-6 and TRBJ2-5, with D tentatively TRBD1 (6 bases). The sequenced material came from peripheral blood. The CDR3 reads CASRDPTGQETQYF. The CDR3 coding sequence is TGTGCCAGCAGGGACCCGACAGGACAAGAGACCCAGTACTTC.